The 23 T cell receptor beta chains below all came from one sample that was sequenced in a study of shared clonotypes between healthy human individuals. Method: immunoSEQ multiplex PCR; TCRdb's copy keeps in-frame clones and lacks some. Of 1,400,000 or so clones in the sample, approximately 98.5% were seen once. The sequenced sample was naive CD4+ T cells sorted from blood. Subset reported: CD45RA+ positively selected. The receptors were gathered from a man between 25 and 39 years old in good health.

The CDR3 sequence: CASSTGDGYNEQFF. Written as DNA, the CDR3 is TGCGCCAGCAGCACGGGAGATGGGTACAATGAGCAGTTCTTC. The chain uses TRBV5-1 and TRBJ2-1; a weak D match, TRBD2 (6 bases). The length of the CDR3 is 14 residues. Trimming took off 4 bases at V and 4 bases at J, with 12 bases between the two ends. Germline V CDR1 and CDR2: SGHRS, YFSETQ.

The chain links TRBV7-9 to TRBJ2-2; no firm D call. V lost 5 bases and J 7 bases, leaving 11 bases between the germline ends. CDR1 and CDR2 from the germline V gene are SEHNR and FQNEAQ (reference sequence). The CDR3 is 13 residues long. The CDR3 coding sequence is TGTGCCAGCAGCCTGGACGGTGACGGGGAGCTGTTTTTT. Translation: CASSLDGDGELFF.

This chain links TRBV7-8 with TRBJ2-2; perhaps D is TRBD1 or TRBD2 (5 bases each). This CDR3 contains 17 residues. With 2 bases removed from V and 2 bases from J, the gap between germline ends came to 15 bases. Germline CDR1 and CDR2: SGHVS and FQNEAQ. The CDR3: CASSLKIPRDNTGELFF. The CDR3 coding sequence is TGTGCCAGCAGCTTAAAAATCCCCAGGGACAACACCGGGGAGCTGTTTTTT.

The rearrangement links TRBV6-5 to TRBJ1-4; TRBD1 matches 7 bases. V lost 5 bases and J lost 0; bases outside the gene matches: 3. Germline V gives CDR1 MNHEY, CDR2 SVGAGI. This CDR3 contains 15 residues. CDR3: CASSHDRATNEKLFF. The CDR3, as DNA: TGTGCCAGCAGTCACGACAGGGCAACTAATGAAAAACTGTTTTTT.

Remarks on this clone: This CDR3 is also generated by other DNA sequences in the sample. V and J are TRBV5-5 and TRBJ2-3; 10 bases fit TRBD2. Germline CDR1 SGHKS, CDR2 YYEKEE (reference sequence). The length of the CDR3 is 16 residues. V dropped 0 bases and J dropped 3; count of bases not matched to a gene: 4. The CDR3 is CASSLGLAGVTDTQYF. In DNA, the CDR3 is TGTGCCAGCAGCTTGGGGCTAGCGGGAGTGACAGATACGCAGTATTTT.

The V and J genes are TRBV28 and TRBJ1-3; TRBD1 aligns across 7 bases. With V trimmed by 5 bases and J by 4 bases, 8 bases remained unmatched. Germline CDR1 and CDR2: MDHEN and SYDVKM. The CDR3 has 15 amino acids. CDR3 sequence reads: CASSLTMTGGNTIYF. For the CDR3, the DNA is TGTGCCAGCAGTCTAACCATGACAGGGGGAAACACCATATATTTT. Full variable domain (missing parts from reference TRBV28 and TRBJ1-3): DVKVTQSSRYLVKRTGEKVFLECVQDMDHENMFWYRQDPGLGLRLIYFSYDVKMKEKGDIPEGYSVSREKKERFSLILESASTNQTSMYLCASSLTMTGGNTIYFGEGSWLTVV.

The genes are TRBV5-6 and TRBJ2-1, with D unresolved. Germline loops: CDR1 SGHDT, CDR2 YYEEEE. The CDR3 extends over 15 amino acids. Trimming took 2 bases from V and 5 from J, leaving 14 bases between them. The CDR3 loop is CASSLIRFMDNEQFF. The CDR3 DNA sequence: TGTGCCAGCAGCTTAATTAGATTCATGGACAATGAGCAGTTCTTC.

The CDR3 nucleotides are TGCGCCAGCAGCCGGACACAGGAGGGGTACGAGCAGTACTTC. Translated: CASSRTQEGYEQYF. The chain combines TRBV4-3 with TRBJ2-7; D may be TRBD2 (6 bases). The CDR3 consists of 14 residues. With 4 bases removed from V and 4 bases from J, the gap between germline ends came to 14 bases. Per the germline V gene, CDR1 is LGHNA and CDR2 is YSLEER.

The genes are TRBV18 and TRBJ1-1; TRBD1 might be the D (6 bases). The germline V and J ends were trimmed by 5 bases and 1 base, with 14 bases remaining between them. Germline V gene data show CDR1 as KGHSH and CDR2 as LQKENI. The CDR3 covers 15 residues. In DNA form, the CDR3 reads TGTGCCAGCTCAGTTCCGGGACACAAGAACACTGAAGCTTTCTTT. Protein: CASSVPGHKNTEAFF.

The chain uses TRBV21-1 and TRBJ2-5; TRBD1 reflects the table's D call only, with no check against the DNA. TRBV21-1 corresponds to a pseudogene. The CDR3 sequence is 13 residues long. This CDR3 reads CASSIGQGETQYF. DNA of the CDR3: TGTGCCAGCAGCATTGGACAGGGCGAGACCCAGTACTTC.

With regard to this clone: Other nucleotide sequences in the sample specify the same CDR3. CDR3 sequence reads: CASSLGGRQETQYF. CDR3 sequence (DNA): TGTGCCAGCAGCTTAGGAGGGAGACAAGAGACCCAGTACTTC. The rearrangement joins TRBV11-2 to TRBJ2-5, with TRBD2 as a possible D gene (5 bases). The CDR3 covers 14 residues. The ends were cut back, 1 base at V and 2 bases at J, with 8 bases in the middle. CDR1 is SGHAT and CDR2 is FQNNGV in the germline V gene.

This chain joins TRBV27 and TRBJ2-1; TRBD2 aligns across 9 bases. J was trimmed by 3 bases and V by 3 bases; bases with no gene match: 9. Per the germline V gene, CDR1 is MNHEY and CDR2 is SMNVEV (reference sequence). This CDR3 region has 17 residues. CDR3 in DNA: TGTGCCAGCAGTTTTATAGCGGGAGTCTACGTCTACAATGAGCAGTTCTTC. It translates to CASSFIAGVYVYNEQFF.

The rearrangement joins TRBV7-7 to TRBJ2-7, with TRBD2 matching 15 bases. The CDR3 runs 18 residues. V was pared by 5 bases and J by 5 bases, with 13 bases of the junction left unmatched. The germline V gene encodes CDR1 SSHAT and CDR2 FNYEAQ (reference sequence). CDR3 sequence (DNA): TGTGCCAGCAGCCATCGGACTAGCGGGAGGGGCCGGTTTGACGAGCAGTACTTC. Translation gives CASSHRTSGRGRFDEQYF. Full variable domain (rest looked up from reference TRBV7-7 and TRBJ2-7): GAGVSQSPRYKVTKRGQDVTLRCDPISSHATLYWYQQALGQGPEFLTYFNYEAQPDKSGLPSDRFSAERPEGSISTLTIQRTEQRDSAMYRCASSHRTSGRGRFDEQYFGPGTRLTVT.

The rearrangement joins TRBV27 to TRBJ2-5; maybe TRBD1 (5 bases). CDR1 is MNHEY, CDR2 SMNVEV, per germline (reference sequence). The CDR3 extends over 14 amino acids. The V end lost 3 bases, the J end lost 2 bases, and 10 bases lay between the germline ends. The DNA for the CDR3 is TGTGCCAGCAGTTTTTACAGGCAACAAGAGACCCAGTACTTC. This encodes CASSFYRQQETQYF.

The CDR3 DNA reads as TGTGCCAGCAGCGTAGACCCCCGACAGAACTATGGCTACACCTTC. Protein sequence: CASSVDPRQNYGYTF. This chain links TRBV9 with TRBJ1-2; TRBD1 is a possible D gene (5 bases). The CDR3 has 15 residues. V lost 0 bases and J lost 2, with 11 bases in between. Germline CDR1 reads SGDLS; CDR2 reads YYNGEE.

The chain has TRBV25-1 and TRBJ2-7, with D unclear. V was cut by 3 bases and J by 7 bases, with 25 bases left in between. CDR1 is MGHDK, CDR2 SYGVNS, per germline. The CDR3 length is 17 residues. CDR3 DNA sequence: TGTGCCAGCAGTGACGATTCCTCGGTTAAGTCTGTGGGGGAGCAGTACTTC. Protein product: CASSDDSSVKSVGEQYF.

This clone was observed a single time. This chain connects TRBV19 to TRBJ2-7; D possibly uses TRBD1 or TRBD2 (5 bases each). The CDR3 extends over 13 amino acids. V dropped 5 bases and J dropped 0 bases, with 8 bases sitting between them. Per germline, CDR1 LNHDA and CDR2 SQIVND (reference sequence). The CDR3 region is CASSGTSSYEQYF. CDR3 in DNA: TGTGCCAGTAGTGGGACGAGCTCCTACGAGCAGTACTTC.

V usage is TRBV6-1 and J usage is TRBJ2-1, with TRBD1 matching 9 bases. The trim removed 6 bases at V and 4 bases at J, leaving 7 bases unmatched. The CDR3 totals 15 residues. CDR1 and CDR2 from the germline V gene are MNHNS and SASEGT. CDR3 residues: CASSSWGQGYNEQFF. Here the CDR3 DNA reads TGTGCCAGCAGCTCTTGGGGACAGGGATACAATGAGCAGTTCTTC.

The chain links TRBV28 to TRBJ2-7; the D is unclear. Germline lookup yields CDR1 MDHEN and CDR2 SYDVKM. The ends were cut back, 10 bases at V and 9 bases at J, with 7 bases in the middle. The CDR3 runs 8 residues. The CDR3 sequence: CAIRRQYF. Written as DNA, the CDR3 is TGTGCCATTAGGCGGCAGTACTTC.

The chain couples TRBV9 to TRBJ1-1, with D unresolved. The CDR3 runs 12 residues. Trimming pared 3 bases from V and 7 bases from J, leaving 10 bases between. Looked up from germline, CDR1 is SGDLS and CDR2 is YYNGEE. The DNA for the CDR3 is TGTGCCAGCAGCGGGCCGCGGGTTGAAGCTTTCTTT. It specifies CASSGPRVEAFF. Based on the CDR3 plus reference TRBV9 and TRBJ1-1, the full variable domain is DSGVTQTPKHLITATGQRVTLRCSPRSGDLSVYWYQQSLDQGLQFLIQYYNGEERAKGNILERFSAQQFPDLHSELNLSSLELGDSALYFCASSGPRVEAFFGQGTRLTVV.

The CDR3 loop is CAIGGTGYNEQFF. The CDR3 DNA follows: TGTGCCATCGGGGGTACAGGTTACAATGAGCAGTTCTTC. This chain uses TRBV10-3 with TRBJ2-1; the D call may be TRBD1 or TRBD2 (5 bases each). Per germline, CDR1 ENHRY and CDR2 SYGVKD. The V and J ends lost 8 bases and 4 bases respectively, with 12 bases between them. CDR3 length: 13 amino acids.

Of note for this clone: The sample contains more than one DNA sequence encoding this CDR3. J is TRBJ1-1 and V is TRBV11-3; D possibly corresponds to TRBD1 (5 bases). This CDR3 contains 13 residues. The V and J ends lost 4 bases and 0 bases respectively, with 6 bases between them. Germline values: CDR1 SGHNT, CDR2 YENEEA. The CDR3 spells CASSWGVNTEAFF. CDR3 nucleotides: TGTGCCAGCAGCTGGGGGGTGAACACTGAAGCTTTCTTT.

The rearrangement links TRBV2 to TRBJ2-5; 8 nucleotides align to TRBD2. The ends lost 3 bases at V and 5 bases at J; junction bases unmatched: 8. Germline-derived CDR1 and CDR2 are SNHLY and FYNNEI. The CDR3 consists of 15 residues. The DNA for the CDR3 is TGTGCCAGCAGTGAGTCTAGCGGGCATGGGGAGACCCAGTACTTC. This sequence encodes CASSESSGHGETQYF.